Each of the 11 T cell receptor beta chains below was sequenced from the same sample in a study of cytomegalovirus exposure and HLA in healthy donors. Both 60 Vbeta primers and 13 Jbeta primers went into the PCR. Generated by immunoSEQ multiplex PCR, the TCRdb table keeps only in-frame clones and is missing some. The sample has 100,000 to 150,000 clones, and its top ten clones hold around 2.2%. Sequencing used PBMCs. All receptors come from a man aged 35 to 55 in good health and CMV-seronegative.

The chain carries TRBV5-6 and TRBJ1-2; 9 bases are shared with TRBD1. This CDR3 spans 13 amino acids. The J segment lost 3 bases and the V segment lost 3 bases, leaving 0 bases of the junction unmatched. CDR1 and CDR2 from the germline V gene are SGHDT and YYEEEE. CDR3 residues: CASSWTGDYGYTF. DNA for the CDR3: TGTGCCAGCAGCTGGACAGGGGACTATGGCTACACCTTC.

The chain has TRBV5-6 and TRBJ2-7; 12 bases align to TRBD2. Trimming cost V 3 bases and J 4 bases; bases outside gene matches: 8. CDR1 is SGHDT, CDR2 YYEEEE, per germline. The CDR3 sequence is 16 residues long. The CDR3 sequence: CASSSRGLAGLYEQYF. The CDR3 DNA reads TGTGCCAGCAGCTCCCGAGGACTAGCGGGATTGTACGAGCAGTACTTC.

The chain links TRBV11-3 to TRBJ2-6; D gene unclear. The CDR3 has 15 amino acids. V dropped 0 bases and J dropped 2 bases, with 5 bases sitting between them. The germline CDR1 and CDR2 sequences are SGHNT and YENEEA. CDR3 sequence: CASSLEQTGANVLTF. CDR3 DNA sequence: TGTGCCAGCAGCTTAGAGCAGACTGGGGCCAACGTCCTGACTTTC.

The CDR3 protein is CASSELAGLYEQYF. DNA for the CDR3: TGTGCCAGCAGCGAGTTAGCGGGACTCTACGAGCAGTACTTC. This chain joins TRBV28 and TRBJ2-7, with 8 bases that match TRBD2. The CDR3 loop spans 14 amino acids. Germline CDR1 MDHEN, CDR2 SYDVKM. Trimming took 6 bases from V and 3 from J; bases not matched to a gene: 7.

The chain employs TRBV5-6 and TRBJ2-1; 7 bases are a match to TRBD1. Germline lookup yields CDR1 SGHDT and CDR2 YYEEEE. The CDR3 has 16 amino acids. V gave up 5 bases and J gave up 3 bases; unmatched junction bases: 11. CDR3: CASSLYGTVRYNEQFF. As DNA, the CDR3 is TGTGCCAGCAGTTTGTATGGGACAGTCCGCTACAATGAGCAGTTCTTC.

This chain connects TRBV6-1 to TRBJ2-7, with D tentatively TRBD2 (6 bases). This CDR3 spans 15 amino acids. V was cut by 0 bases and J by 2 bases, with 11 bases left in between. Germline CDR1 reads MNHNS; CDR2 reads SASEGT. The CDR3 loop reads CASSEAPGEAYEQYF. The CDR3 nucleotides are TGTGCCAGCAGTGAAGCCCCGGGGGAGGCCTACGAGCAGTACTTC.

This sequence joins TRBV10-3 and TRBJ1-6; D may be TRBD1 (6 bases). CDR1 and CDR2 from the germline V gene are ENHRY and SYGVKD. This CDR3 is built from 15 residues. The V end was cut by 0 bases, the J end by 5 bases, with 8 bases between. DNA for the CDR3: TGTGCCATCAGTGAGTCGGCAGGGGATAATTCACCCCTCCACTTT. Translation: CAISESAGDNSPLHF.

The CDR3, as DNA: TGTGCCAGCAGCTCTATAGGGGGCAGGGAAGCTTTCTTT. The encoded protein is CASSSIGGREAFF. The chain has TRBV7-6 and TRBJ1-1; 7 bases match TRBD1. Germline V lookup: CDR1 SGHVS, CDR2 FNYEAQ. This CDR3 spans 13 amino acids. The V and J ends lost 4 bases and 8 bases, in that order; junction bases with no gene match: 7.

V and J are TRBV7-6 and TRBJ2-3; D is possibly TRBD2 (6 bases). This CDR3 is built from 14 residues. The germline gives CDR1 SGHVS, CDR2 FNYEAQ. V was shortened by 2 bases and J by 6 bases, with 12 bases between the two germline ends. CDR3: CASSLTSPGDTQYF. The CDR3 DNA reads TGTGCCAGCAGCTTAACTAGCCCTGGGGATACGCAGTATTTT. The full variable domain, its missing parts supplied by reference TRBV7-6 and TRBJ2-3, is GAGVSQSPRYKVTKRGQDVALRCDPISGHVSLYWYRQALGQGPEFLTYFNYEAQQDKSGLPNDRFSAERPEGSISTLTIQRTEQRDSAMYRCASSLTSPGDTQYFGPGTRLTVL.

The V and J genes are TRBV7-9 and TRBJ2-2; D perhaps matches TRBD1 (5 bases). Germline CDR1 SEHNR, CDR2 FQNEAQ (reference sequence). The CDR3 is made up of 15 amino acids. Trimming took off 6 bases at V and 5 bases at J, with 16 bases between the two ends. This chain's CDR3 is CASSSGPGRTGELFF. CDR3 nucleotides: TGTGCCAGCAGTTCTGGGCCAGGGCGAACCGGGGAGCTGTTTTTT.

The genes are TRBV6-5 and TRBJ2-5, with D maybe TRBD2 (6 bases). The last part of the DNA fits TRBJ2-7 better; the J call may be wrong. The CDR3 has 12 residues. Germline V gene data show CDR1 as MNHEY and CDR2 as SVGAGI. CDR3 sequence: CASSGSVYEQYF. Here the CDR3 DNA reads TGTGCCAGCAGCGGGAGTGTCTACGAGCAGTACTTC.